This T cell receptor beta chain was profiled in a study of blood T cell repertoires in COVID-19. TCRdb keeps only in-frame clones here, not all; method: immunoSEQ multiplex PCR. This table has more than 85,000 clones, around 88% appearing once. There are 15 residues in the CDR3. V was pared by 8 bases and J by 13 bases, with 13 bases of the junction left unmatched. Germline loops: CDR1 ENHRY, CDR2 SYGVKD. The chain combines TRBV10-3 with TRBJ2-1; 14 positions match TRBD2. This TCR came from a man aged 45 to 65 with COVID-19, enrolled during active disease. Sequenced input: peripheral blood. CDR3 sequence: CAIGSWTSGGYIQFF. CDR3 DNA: TGTGCCATCGGTTCATGGACTAGCGGGGGGTACATCCAGTTCTTC.